Each of the 21 T cell receptor beta chains below was sequenced from the same sample in a study of vaccination and CD4 T cells after COVID-19. The treatment is: roughly ten-day PBMC culture with coronavirus spike peptide pools or control peptides (ViraFEST assay). Antigens of these TCRs are unknown. The Oncomine TCR Beta short-read assay generated sequence data from the DNA of cultured CD4+ T cells. TCRdb re-analysed the PCR reads in MiXCR, keeping a single row per CDR3 protein. The table records over 7,500 distinct CDR3 sequences, roughly 55% of them present only once. What was sequenced was CD4+ T cells from blood, cultured in vitro. Every receptor here comes from a human donor who had recovered from COVID-19.

The rearrangement uses TRBV6-1 and TRBJ1-3; D remains ambiguous. The CDR3 runs to 14 residues. The germline gives CDR1 MNHNS, CDR2 SASEGT. Trimming took off 6 bases at V and 0 bases at J, with 9 bases between the two ends. The CDR3 coding sequence is TGTGCCAGCAGCGGACCCACCTCTGGAAACACCATATATTTT. This translates into CASSGPTSGNTIYF.

The V gene is TRBV15, the J gene TRBJ2-5; 7 nucleotides match TRBD2. The J segment lost 1 base and the V segment lost 2 bases, leaving 4 bases of the junction unmatched. The germline V gene encodes CDR1 LNHNV and CDR2 YYDKDF (reference sequence). This CDR3 is 15 amino acids long. The CDR3 here is CATSRRDYLQETQYF. The DNA of the CDR3 is TGTGCCACCAGCAGAAGGGACTACCTCCAAGAGACCCAGTACTTC.

V is TRBV4-3 and J is TRBJ2-5, with 11 bases lining up with TRBD2. Germline V CDR1 and CDR2: LGHNA, YSLEER. The CDR3 is 17 amino acids. The ends lost 8 bases at V and 4 bases at J; junction bases unmatched: 15. Written as DNA, the CDR3 is TGCGCCAGCTCGCAAAAAGAGGGGCTAGCGGGAGGAGAGACCCAGTACTTC. It specifies CASSQKEGLAGGETQYF.

This clonotype was seen a few times. V and J are TRBV2 and TRBJ1-2; 11 bases are shared with TRBD1. CDR1 is SNHLY, CDR2 FYNNEI, per germline. The CDR3 length is 13 residues. After removal of 5 bases from V and 7 bases from J, the junction contained 3 bases not matched to a gene. The CDR3 coding sequence is TGTGCCAGCAGTCGGGACAGGGGGTTTGGCTACACCTTC. This gives the protein CASSRDRGFGYTF.

There are a few counts of this clonotype. The V call is TRBV20-1, the J call TRBJ2-5; unclear D gene. Germline V gene data show CDR1 as DFQATT and CDR2 as SNEGSKA (reference sequence). The CDR3 is made up of 15 amino acids. Deletions cut 1 base from V and 0 bases from J, with 12 bases between. The CDR3 protein is CSARVGTRYQETQYF. For the CDR3, the DNA is TGCAGTGCTAGAGTAGGAACCCGGTACCAAGAGACCCAGTACTTC.

This chain uses TRBV7-2 with TRBJ2-1; 8 bases agree with TRBD2. The CDR3 has 15 residues. The V gene end was trimmed by 1 base and the J gene end by 5 bases; junction bases not matched to a gene: 4. Per germline, CDR1 SGHTA and CDR2 FQGNSA. The CDR3 sequence: CASSLVRGGNNEQFF. CDR3 coding DNA: TGTGCCAGCAGCTTAGTGCGCGGGGGGAACAATGAGCAGTTCTTC. Complete variable domain (other parts from reference TRBV7-2 and TRBJ2-1): GAGVSQSPSNKVTEKGKDVELRCDPISGHTALYWYRQSLGQGLEFLIYFQGNSAPDKSGLPSDRFSAERTGGSVSTLTIQRTQQEDSAVYLCASSLVRGGNNEQFFGPGTRLTVL.

The CDR3 sequence is CATSIDSTDTQYF. CDR3 DNA: TGTGCCACCAGCATAGATAGCACAGATACGCAGTATTTT. The J gene is TRBJ2-3, the V gene TRBV15, with D unresolved. Trimming cost V 4 bases and J 0 bases, with 5 bases left between them. Per the germline V gene, CDR1 is LNHNV and CDR2 is YYDKDF (reference sequence). This CDR3 spans 13 amino acids.

In nucleotides, the CDR3 is TGCAGTATACTTTCGATGACTAGTAGCACAGATACGCAGTATTTT. Translation: CSILSMTSSTDTQYF. The V and J genes are TRBV20-1 and TRBJ2-3; D may be TRBD2 (6 bases). Deletions cut 8 bases from V and 0 bases from J, with 18 bases between. The CDR3 has 15 amino acids. Germline V gene lookup returns CDR1 DFQATT and CDR2 SNEGSKA (reference sequence).

This chain connects TRBV6-1 to TRBJ2-2; the D is unclear. CDR3 length: 12 amino acids. Trimming removed 4 bases at V and 4 bases at J, with 4 bases between. The germline gives CDR1 MNHNS, CDR2 SASEGT. The CDR3: CASSAITGELFF. DNA for the CDR3: TGTGCCAGCAGTGCAATCACCGGGGAGCTGTTTTTT.

In this sample, this clonotype turned up once. Given the absence of the conserved phenylalanine or tryptophan at the CDR3 end, a read error is likely. The J gene is TRBJ2-3, the V gene TRBV2; 8 bases agree with TRBD1. J lost 3 bases, V lost 6 bases, and 8 bases had no gene match. This CDR3 comprises 15 residues. Germline V gives CDR1 SNHLY, CDR2 FYNNEI. In DNA form, the CDR3 reads TGTGCCAGCAGAGCGGACAGGGTAGGAACAGATACGCAGTATCTT. Protein: CASRADRVGTDTQYL.

This chain joins TRBV6-1 and TRBJ2-7; 10 nucleotides align to TRBD1. Looked up from germline, CDR1 is MNHNS and CDR2 is SASEGT. V lost 4 bases to trimming and J lost 7 bases; unmatched junction nucleotides: 13. This CDR3 region has 16 residues. As DNA, the CDR3 is TGTGCCAGCAGTGTAATCCTAGGGACAGGGGACGAGGAGCAGTACTTC. It translates to CASSVILGTGDEEQYF.

The chain is built from TRBV23-1 and TRBJ2-4; no clear D. TRBV23-1 is marked as an open reading frame, function uncertain. The germline V and J ends were trimmed by 6 bases and 1 base, with 13 bases remaining between them. The CDR3 consists of 15 residues. CDR3 in DNA: TGCGCCAGCAGCCGGACCGGGCCCGCCAAAAACATTCAGTACTTC. Translating it yields CASSRTGPAKNIQYF.

The chain has TRBV2 and TRBJ2-1; D is ambiguous. The germline V gene encodes CDR1 SNHLY and CDR2 FYNNEI. The CDR3 runs to 16 residues. Trimming removed 0 bases at V and 9 bases at J, with 18 bases between. The CDR3 reads CASSEALGPSWSEQFF. DNA of the CDR3: TGTGCCAGCAGTGAAGCGCTAGGCCCATCGTGGAGTGAGCAGTTCTTC.

This clonotype turned up a few times. The chain carries TRBV20-1 and TRBJ2-5, with 13 bases fitting TRBD2. Per the germline V gene, CDR1 is DFQATT and CDR2 is SNEGSKA (reference sequence). The CDR3 has 14 residues. Trimming took 5 bases from V and 1 from J; bases not matched to a gene: 1. The CDR3 DNA follows: TGCAGTGCTGGGACTAGCGGGGCCCAAGAGACCCAGTACTTC. Its protein product is CSAGTSGAQETQYF.

The chain couples TRBV27 to TRBJ1-3, with D uncertain. V lost 6 bases and J 4 bases, leaving 19 bases between the germline ends. CDR3 length: 16 amino acids. The V gene's germline CDR1 is MNHEY and CDR2 SMNVEV (reference sequence). The CDR3 loop reads CASRPPDQVRGNTIYF. CDR3 coding DNA: TGTGCCAGCAGACCACCAGATCAGGTAAGAGGAAACACCATATATTTT.

This clonotype occurred once. The junction and the germline gene differ at one end; a read error may be behind it. V usage is TRBV7-6 and J usage is TRBJ1-1; D remains unclear. The CDR3 totals 13 residues. CDR1 and CDR2 (germline): SGHVS, FNYEAQ. The CDR3 loop reads CASSSSENTEAFF. The DNA of the CDR3 is TGTGCTAGCAGCTCGTCCGAGAACACTGAAGCTTTCTTT.

The V call is TRBV6-1, the J call TRBJ2-7; TRBD1 aligns across 8 bases. CDR1 and CDR2 from the germline V gene are MNHNS and SASEGT. With 4 bases clipped from V and 1 base from J, the junction kept 6 bases outside the gene matches. The CDR3 runs to 15 residues. The CDR3 DNA is TGTGCCAGCAGTGGGACAGGGTATGATTCCTACGAGCAGTACTTC. Encoded protein: CASSGTGYDSYEQYF.

V and J are TRBV7-2 and TRBJ1-3; D possibly corresponds to TRBD1 (6 bases). The germline CDR1 and CDR2 sequences are SGHTA and FQGNSA. Between the trimmed V and J ends, which lost 5 bases and 2 bases, there was a span of 16 bases. CDR3 length equals 16 residues. The CDR3: CASSATFGQPGNTIYF. CDR3 bases: TGTGCCAGCAGCGCCACCTTTGGACAGCCTGGAAACACCATATATTTT.

This clonotype was picked up a small number of times. The chain is built from TRBV4-1 and TRBJ1-5; D possibly corresponds to TRBD1 (5 bases). Deletions cut 7 bases from V and 7 bases from J, with 20 bases between. The CDR3 totals 15 residues. Germline CDR1 MGHRA, CDR2 YSYEKL. In nucleotides, the CDR3 is TGCGCCAGCAAGGCAGGGTTCACCCACGGGCAGCCCCAGCATTTT. This translates into CASKAGFTHGQPQHF.

The sample holds one count of this clonotype. This chain joins TRBV19 and TRBJ2-1, with 13 bases aligning to TRBD2. Germline V gene sequence: CDR1 LNHDA, CDR2 SQIVND (reference sequence). This CDR3 has 15 residues. Trimming cost V 1 base and J 9 bases; bases outside gene matches: 3. The CDR3 bases are TGTGCCAGTAGTATAGGGACTAGCGGGAGTAGTGAGCAGTTCTTC. It encodes CASSIGTSGSSEQFF.

The chain couples TRBV7-2 to TRBJ2-3; possible D gene TRBD1, 5 bases. Between the trimmed V and J ends, which lost 5 bases and 2 bases, there was a span of 20 bases. Germline V lookup: CDR1 SGHTA, CDR2 FQGNSA. This CDR3 is 17 amino acids long. CDR3 protein: CASSLLGVATNTDTQYF. CDR3 in DNA: TGTGCCAGCAGCCTCTTAGGGGTGGCGACCAACACAGATACGCAGTATTTT.